This record looks at one T cell receptor (beta chain) sequence and its context. Its antigen is not identified. TCRdb independently ran MiXCR on the 5' RACE reads; one entry per CDR3 protein. The repertoire has fewer than 200,000 distinct CDR3 sequences, roughly 23% of them found once; the top ten carry about 21%. This CDR3 has 15 residues. Germline CDR1 reads SGHDT; CDR2 reads YYEEEE. The V gene lost 6 bases and the J gene lost 0 bases, with 15 bases spanning the gap. This sample is drawn from a study of T-cell memory formation after mild COVID-19. About the study: Among the donors, TCR clusters were largely specific to each donor.

General observations from the study: Second-wave clones with a day 37 peak had unconfirmed SARS-CoV-2 specificity. CD4+ bias marked clones expanding day 15 to 37, unlike balanced contracting clones. In pre-infection memory, a portion of responding clones appeared, which suggested that cross-reactive memory joined.

The V gene is TRBV5-6, the J gene TRBJ1-1; D is undetermined. Sample: PBMCs or a T cell subset sorted from them (not recorded which). The sequence was collected from an adult woman who had mild COVID-19 (a few samples of this study predate the infection). Cell type and time point are not known. CDR3 sequence reads: CASTPPGILNTEAFF. In DNA form, the CDR3 reads TGTGCCAGCACTCCGCCTGGGATTTTGAACACTGAAGCTTTCTTT.